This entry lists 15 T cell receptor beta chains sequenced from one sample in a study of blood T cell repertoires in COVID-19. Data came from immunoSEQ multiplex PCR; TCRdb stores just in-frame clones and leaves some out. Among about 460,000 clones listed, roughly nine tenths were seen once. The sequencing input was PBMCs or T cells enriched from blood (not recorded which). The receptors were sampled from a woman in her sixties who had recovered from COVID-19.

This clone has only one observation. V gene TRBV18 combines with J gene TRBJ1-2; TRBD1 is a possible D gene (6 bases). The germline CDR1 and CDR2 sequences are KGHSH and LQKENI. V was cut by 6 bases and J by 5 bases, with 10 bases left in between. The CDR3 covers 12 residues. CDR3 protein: CASSRDIYGYTF. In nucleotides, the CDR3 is TGTGCCAGCTCCCGGGACATTTATGGCTACACCTTC.

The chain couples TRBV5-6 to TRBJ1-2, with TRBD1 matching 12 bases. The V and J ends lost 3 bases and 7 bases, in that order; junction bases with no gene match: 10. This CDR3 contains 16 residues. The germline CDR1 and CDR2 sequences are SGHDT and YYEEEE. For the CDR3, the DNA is TGTGCCAGCAGCTCTCTGTTACGGGACAGGGGGCTTGGCTACACCTTC. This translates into CASSSLLRDRGLGYTF.

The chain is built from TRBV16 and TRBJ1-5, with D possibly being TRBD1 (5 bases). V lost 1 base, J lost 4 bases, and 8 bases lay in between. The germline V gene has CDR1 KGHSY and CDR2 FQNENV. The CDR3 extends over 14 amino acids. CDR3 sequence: CASSQFAGNQPQHF. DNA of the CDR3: TGTGCCAGCAGCCAATTCGCAGGGAATCAGCCCCAGCATTTT.

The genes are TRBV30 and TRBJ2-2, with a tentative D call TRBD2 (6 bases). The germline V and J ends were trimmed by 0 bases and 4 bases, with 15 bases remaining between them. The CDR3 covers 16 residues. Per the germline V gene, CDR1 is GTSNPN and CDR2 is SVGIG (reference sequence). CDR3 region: CAWSVVGGTGTGELFF. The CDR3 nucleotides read TGTGCCTGGAGTGTAGTCGGGGGAACTGGCACCGGGGAGCTGTTTTTT.

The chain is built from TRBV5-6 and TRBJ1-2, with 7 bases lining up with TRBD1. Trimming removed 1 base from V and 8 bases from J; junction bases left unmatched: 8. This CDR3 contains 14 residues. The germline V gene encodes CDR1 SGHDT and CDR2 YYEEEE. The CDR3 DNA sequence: TGTGCCAGCAGCTTGTACGAGGGGGCGGCCGGCTACACCTTC. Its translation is CASSLYEGAAGYTF.

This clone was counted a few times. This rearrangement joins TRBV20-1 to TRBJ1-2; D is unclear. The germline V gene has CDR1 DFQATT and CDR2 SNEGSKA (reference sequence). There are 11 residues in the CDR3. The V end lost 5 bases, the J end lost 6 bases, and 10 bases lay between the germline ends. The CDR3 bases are TGCAGTGCTTGGGCCCATGATGGCTACACCTTC. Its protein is CSAWAHDGYTF.

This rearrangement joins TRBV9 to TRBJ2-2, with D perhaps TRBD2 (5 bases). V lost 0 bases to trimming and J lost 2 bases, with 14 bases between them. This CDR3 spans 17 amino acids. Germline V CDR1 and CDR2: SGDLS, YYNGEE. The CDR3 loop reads CASSVARTGENTGELFF. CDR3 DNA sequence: TGTGCCAGCAGCGTAGCCAGGACTGGAGAAAACACCGGGGAGCTGTTTTTT.

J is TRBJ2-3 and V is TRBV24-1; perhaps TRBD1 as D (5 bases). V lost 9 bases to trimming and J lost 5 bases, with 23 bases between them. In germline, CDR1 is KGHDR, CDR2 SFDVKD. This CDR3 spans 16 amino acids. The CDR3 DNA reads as TGTGCCACCTCGAAACCTACACAGGTCCTGGGAGATACGCAGTATTTT. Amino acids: CATSKPTQVLGDTQYF.

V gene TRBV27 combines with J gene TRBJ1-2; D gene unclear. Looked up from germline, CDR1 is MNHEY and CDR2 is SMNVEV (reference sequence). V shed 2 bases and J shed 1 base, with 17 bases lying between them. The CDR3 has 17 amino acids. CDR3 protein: CASSLSRGQERNYGYTF. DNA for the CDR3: TGTGCCAGCAGTTTAAGTCGCGGTCAAGAACGTAACTATGGCTACACCTTC.

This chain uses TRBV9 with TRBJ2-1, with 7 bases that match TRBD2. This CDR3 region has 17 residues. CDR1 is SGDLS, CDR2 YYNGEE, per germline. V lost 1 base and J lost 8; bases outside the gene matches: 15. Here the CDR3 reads CASSVRLSGVPRDEQFF. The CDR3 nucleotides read TGTGCCAGCAGCGTAAGATTAAGCGGGGTCCCCCGGGATGAGCAGTTCTTC.

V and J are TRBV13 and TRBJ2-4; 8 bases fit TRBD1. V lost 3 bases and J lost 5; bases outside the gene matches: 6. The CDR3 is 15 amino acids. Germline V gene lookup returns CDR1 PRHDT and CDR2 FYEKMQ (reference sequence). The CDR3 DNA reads TGTGCCAGCAGCTTGGGACAGGCTCTCGAAAACATTCAGTACTTC. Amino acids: CASSLGQALENIQYF.

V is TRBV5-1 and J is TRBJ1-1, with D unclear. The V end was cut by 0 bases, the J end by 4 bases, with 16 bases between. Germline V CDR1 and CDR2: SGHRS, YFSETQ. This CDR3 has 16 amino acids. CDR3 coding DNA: TGCGCCAGCAGCTTGGTTACCGGCCTCGGGAGCACTGAAGCTTTCTTT. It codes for CASSLVTGLGSTEAFF.

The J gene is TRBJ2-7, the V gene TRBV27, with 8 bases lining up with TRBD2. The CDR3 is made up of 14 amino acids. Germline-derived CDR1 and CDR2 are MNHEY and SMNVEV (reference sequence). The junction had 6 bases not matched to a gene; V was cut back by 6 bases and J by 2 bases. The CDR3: CASRAGGGTYEQYV. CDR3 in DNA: TGTGCCAGCAGGGCGGGCGGGGGGACCTACGAGCAGTACGTC.

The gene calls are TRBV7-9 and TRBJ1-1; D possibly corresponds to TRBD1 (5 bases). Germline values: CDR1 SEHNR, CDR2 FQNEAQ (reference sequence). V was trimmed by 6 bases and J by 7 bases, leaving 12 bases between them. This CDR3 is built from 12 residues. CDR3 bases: TGTGCCAGCAGTCGTACAGGTGGTGAAGCTTTCTTT. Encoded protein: CASSRTGGEAFF.

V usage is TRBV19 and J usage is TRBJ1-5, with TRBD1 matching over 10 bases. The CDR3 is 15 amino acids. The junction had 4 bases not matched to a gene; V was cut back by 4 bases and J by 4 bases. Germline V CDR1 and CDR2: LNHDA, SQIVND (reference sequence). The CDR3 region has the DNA TGTGCCAGTAGTACGGGGACAGGGGTTAATCAGCCCCAGCATTTT. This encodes CASSTGTGVNQPQHF. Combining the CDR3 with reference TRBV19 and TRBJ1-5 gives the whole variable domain DGGITQSPKYLFRKEGQNVTLSCEQNLNHDAMYWYRQDPGQGLRLIYYSQIVNDFQKGDIAEGYSVSREKKESFPLTVTSAQKNPTAFYLCASSTGTGVNQPQHFGDGTRLSIL.